Reported below is one T cell receptor beta chain. These data originate in a study of T-cell memory formation after mild COVID-19. This CDR3 comprises 17 residues. V dropped 6 bases and J dropped 0; count of bases not matched to a gene: 8. TCRdb called the 5' RACE reads again in MiXCR, with one record for every CDR3 protein. The sample carries a few hundred thousand distinct CDR3 sequences, approximately 15% recorded once. Sequencing was performed on PBMCs or a T cell subset sorted from them (not recorded which). The rearrangement links TRBV12-3 or TRBV12-4 to TRBJ2-2; 9 bases fit TRBD1. The clonotype was recovered from a man younger than 35 who had mild COVID-19 (a few samples of this study predate the infection). Cell type and time point are not known. The CDR3 region has the DNA TGTGCCAGCAGACTTGACAGGGGGTTTACGAACACCGGGGAGCTGTTTTTT. Translated, it gives CASRLDRGFTNTGELFF.